This T cell receptor (beta chain) is drawn from a study of spatial heterogeneity in lung cancer. At the level of the study: From matched bulk RNA-seq came a T cell module score, which showed a strong correlation with TCR transcript counts in tumor regions.

TCRdb analysed the 5' RACE reads with MiXCR anew, one entry per CDR3 protein. This sample has fewer than 20,000 distinct CDR3 sequences; almost 6% occur once, and the top ten carry 9% to 12%. As concerns this clonotype: What it binds is unknown. The library was built for alpha chains, so this beta chain is an off-target read and its size means little.

Time point indicated: sample taken at primary tumor resection. Whole RNA obtained from tumor, nontumor lung or frozen PBMC underwent sequencing without sorting. The study, taken as a whole, reports: Tumors with more nonsynonymous mutations had more expanded intratumoral alpha and beta TCRs. Coverage of tumor T cells was estimated at around 7% for alpha chains and 13% for beta chains.

The germline V gene has CDR1 SEHNR and CDR2 FQNEAQ (reference sequence). The CDR3 runs 12 residues. V lost 5 bases to trimming and J lost 1 base, with 5 bases between them. Sequencing was performed on lung tumor tissue, taken at surgery. The origin of this receptor is a female donor with early-stage non-small cell lung cancer. V is TRBV7-9 and J is TRBJ2-5, with D unclear. The CDR3 is CASSQSQETQYF. DNA for the CDR3: TGTGCCAGCAGCCAATCCCAAGAGACCCAGTACTTC.